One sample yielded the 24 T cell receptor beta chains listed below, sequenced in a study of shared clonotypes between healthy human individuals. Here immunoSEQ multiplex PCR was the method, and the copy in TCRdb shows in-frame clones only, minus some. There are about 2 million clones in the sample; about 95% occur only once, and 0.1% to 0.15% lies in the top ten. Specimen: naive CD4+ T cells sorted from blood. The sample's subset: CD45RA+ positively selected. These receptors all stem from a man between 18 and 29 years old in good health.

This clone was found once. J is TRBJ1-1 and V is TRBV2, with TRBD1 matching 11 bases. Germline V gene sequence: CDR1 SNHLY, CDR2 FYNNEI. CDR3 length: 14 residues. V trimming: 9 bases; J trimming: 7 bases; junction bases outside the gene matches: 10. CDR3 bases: TGTGCCAGGAGGGTGGGACAGGGGGACGTTGAAGCTTTCTTT. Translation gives CARRVGQGDVEAFF. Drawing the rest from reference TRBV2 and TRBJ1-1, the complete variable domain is EPEVTQTPSHQVTQMGQEVILRCVPISNHLYFYWYRQILGQKVEFLVSFYNNEISEKSEIFDDQFSVERPDGSNFTLKIRSTKLEDSAMYFCARRVGQGDVEAFFGQGTRLTVV.

The DNA of the CDR3 is TGTGCCAGCAGCGTTGTAGATCCAGATACGCAGTATTTT. The encoded protein is CASSVVDPDTQYF. This chain joins TRBV28 and TRBJ2-3; D unclear. This CDR3 contains 13 residues. CDR1 and CDR2 from the germline V gene are MDHEN and SYDVKM. V lost 6 bases and J lost 4, with 11 bases in between.

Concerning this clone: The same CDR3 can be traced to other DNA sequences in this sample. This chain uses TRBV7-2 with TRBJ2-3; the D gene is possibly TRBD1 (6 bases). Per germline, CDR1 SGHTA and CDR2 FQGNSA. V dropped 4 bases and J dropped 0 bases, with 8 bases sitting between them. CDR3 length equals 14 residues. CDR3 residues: CASSSRGSTDTQYF. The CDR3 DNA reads TGTGCCAGCAGCTCCAGGGGCAGCACAGATACGCAGTATTTT.

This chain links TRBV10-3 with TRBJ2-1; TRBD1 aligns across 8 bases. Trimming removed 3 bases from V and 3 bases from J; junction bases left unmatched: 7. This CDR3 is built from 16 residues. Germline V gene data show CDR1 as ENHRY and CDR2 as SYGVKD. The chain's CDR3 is CAISDPGQGLYNEQFF. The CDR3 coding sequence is TGTGCCATCAGTGACCCCGGACAGGGACTCTACAATGAGCAGTTCTTC.

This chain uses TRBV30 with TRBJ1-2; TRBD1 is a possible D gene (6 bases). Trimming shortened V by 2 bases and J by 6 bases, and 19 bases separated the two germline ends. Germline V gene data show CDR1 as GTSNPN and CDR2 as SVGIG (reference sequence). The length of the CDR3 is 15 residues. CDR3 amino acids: CAWSRRDNQPNGYTF. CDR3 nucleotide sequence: TGTGCCTGGAGTAGACGGGACAATCAGCCCAATGGCTACACCTTC.

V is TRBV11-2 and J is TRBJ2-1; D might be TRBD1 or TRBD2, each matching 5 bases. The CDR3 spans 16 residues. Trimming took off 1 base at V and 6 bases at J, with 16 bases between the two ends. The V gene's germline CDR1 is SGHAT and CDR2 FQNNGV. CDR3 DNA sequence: TGTGCCAGCAGCTTAGGGGGGACCGGAGTTCTCAATGAGCAGTTCTTC. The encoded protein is CASSLGGTGVLNEQFF.

CDR3: CASSSTQGSTDTQYF. The DNA for the CDR3 is TGTGCCAGCAGCTCTACACAGGGGAGCACAGATACGCAGTATTTT. V and J are TRBV5-4 and TRBJ2-3, with 7 bases lining up with TRBD1. Germline V gene data show CDR1 as SGHNT and CDR2 as YYREEE (reference sequence). The V and J ends lost 3 bases and 0 bases, in that order; junction bases with no gene match: 4. CDR3 length equals 15 residues.

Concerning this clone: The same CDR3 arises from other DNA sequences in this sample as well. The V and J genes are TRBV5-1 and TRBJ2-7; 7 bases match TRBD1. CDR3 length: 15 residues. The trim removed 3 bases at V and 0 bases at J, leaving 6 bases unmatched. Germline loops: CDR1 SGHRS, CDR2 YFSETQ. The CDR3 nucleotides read TGCGCCAGCAGCTCATGGACAGGAAGCTCCTACGAGCAGTACTTC. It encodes CASSSWTGSSYEQYF.

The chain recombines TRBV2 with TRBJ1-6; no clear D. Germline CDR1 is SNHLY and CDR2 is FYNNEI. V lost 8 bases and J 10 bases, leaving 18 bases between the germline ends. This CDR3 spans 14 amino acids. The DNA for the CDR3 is TGTGCCAGCCGGCCCAGCCCCGCTGGCTCACCCCTCCACTTT. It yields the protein CASRPSPAGSPLHF. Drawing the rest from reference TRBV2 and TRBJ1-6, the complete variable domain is EPEVTQTPSHQVTQMGQEVILRCVPISNHLYFYWYRQILGQKVEFLVSFYNNEISEKSEIFDDQFSVERPDGSNFTLKIRSTKLEDSAMYFCASRPSPAGSPLHFGNGTRLTVT.

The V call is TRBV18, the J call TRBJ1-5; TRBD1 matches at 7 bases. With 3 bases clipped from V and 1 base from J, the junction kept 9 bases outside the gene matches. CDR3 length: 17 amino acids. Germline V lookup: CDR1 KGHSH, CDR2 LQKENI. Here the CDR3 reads CASSPRSRGDSNQPQHF. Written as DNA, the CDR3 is TGTGCCAGCTCACCTCGATCCAGGGGGGACAGCAATCAGCCCCAGCATTTT. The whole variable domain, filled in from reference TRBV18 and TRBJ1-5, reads NAGVMQNPRHLVRRRGQEARLRCSPMKGHSHVYWYRQLPEEGLKFMVYLQKENIIDESGMPKERFSAEFPKEGPSILRIQQVVRGDSAAYFCASSPRSRGDSNQPQHFGDGTRLSIL.

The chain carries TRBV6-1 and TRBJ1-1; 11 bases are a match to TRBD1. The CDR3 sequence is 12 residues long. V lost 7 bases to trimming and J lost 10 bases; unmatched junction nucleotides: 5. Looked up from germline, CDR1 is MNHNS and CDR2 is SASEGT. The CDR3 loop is CASTGQGASAFF. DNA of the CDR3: TGTGCCAGCACCGGACAGGGGGCCTCAGCTTTCTTT.

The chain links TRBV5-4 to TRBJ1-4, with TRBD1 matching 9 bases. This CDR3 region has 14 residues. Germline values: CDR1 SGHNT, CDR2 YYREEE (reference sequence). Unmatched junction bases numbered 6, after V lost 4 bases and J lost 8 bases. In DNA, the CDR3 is TGTGCCAGCAGCCCTGGGACAGGGAAAGAAAAACTGTTTTTT. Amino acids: CASSPGTGKEKLFF.

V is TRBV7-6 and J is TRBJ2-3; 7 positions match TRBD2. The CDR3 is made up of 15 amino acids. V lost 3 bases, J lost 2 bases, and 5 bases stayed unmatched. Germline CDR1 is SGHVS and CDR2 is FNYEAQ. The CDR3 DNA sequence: TGTGCCAGCAGCTTGGAGCGGGAACTCACAGATACGCAGTATTTT. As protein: CASSLERELTDTQYF.

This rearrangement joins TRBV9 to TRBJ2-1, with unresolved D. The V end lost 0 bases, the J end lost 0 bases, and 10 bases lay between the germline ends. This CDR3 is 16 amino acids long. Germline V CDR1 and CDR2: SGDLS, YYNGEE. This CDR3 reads CASSVEWASSYNEQFF. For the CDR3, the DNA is TGTGCCAGCAGCGTAGAATGGGCTAGCTCCTACAATGAGCAGTTCTTC.

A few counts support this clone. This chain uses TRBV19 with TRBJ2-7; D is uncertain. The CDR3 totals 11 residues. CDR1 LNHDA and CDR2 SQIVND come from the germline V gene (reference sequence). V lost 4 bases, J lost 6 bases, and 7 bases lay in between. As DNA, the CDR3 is TGTGCCAGTAGTACTGGGATCGAGCAGTACTTC. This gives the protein CASSTGIEQYF.

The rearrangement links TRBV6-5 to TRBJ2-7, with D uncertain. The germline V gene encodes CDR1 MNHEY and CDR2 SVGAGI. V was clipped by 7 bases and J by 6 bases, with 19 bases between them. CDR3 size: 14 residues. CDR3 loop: CASKLSLGSLEQYF. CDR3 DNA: TGTGCCAGCAAGCTATCCTTGGGGTCTCTCGAGCAGTACTTC.

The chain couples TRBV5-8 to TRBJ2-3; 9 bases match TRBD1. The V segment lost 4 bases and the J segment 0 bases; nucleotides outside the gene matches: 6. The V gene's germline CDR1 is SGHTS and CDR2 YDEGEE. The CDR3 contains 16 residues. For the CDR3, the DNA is TGTGCCAGCAGCCTACAGGGGGCGCCTAGCACAGATACGCAGTATTTT. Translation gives CASSLQGAPSTDTQYF.

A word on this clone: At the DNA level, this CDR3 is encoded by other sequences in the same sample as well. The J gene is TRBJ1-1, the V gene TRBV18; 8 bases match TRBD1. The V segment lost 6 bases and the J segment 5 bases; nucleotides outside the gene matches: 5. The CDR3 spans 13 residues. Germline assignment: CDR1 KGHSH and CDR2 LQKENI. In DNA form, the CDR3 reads TGTGCCAGCTCCGGTACAGGGGGTACTGAAGCTTTCTTT. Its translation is CASSGTGGTEAFF.

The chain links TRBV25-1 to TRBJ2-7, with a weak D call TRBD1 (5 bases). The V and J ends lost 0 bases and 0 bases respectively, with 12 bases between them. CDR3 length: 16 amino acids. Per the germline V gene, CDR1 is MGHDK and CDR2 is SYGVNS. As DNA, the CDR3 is TGTGCCAGCAGTGAATATACAGGTACGGGCTCCTACGAGCAGTACTTC. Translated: CASSEYTGTGSYEQYF.

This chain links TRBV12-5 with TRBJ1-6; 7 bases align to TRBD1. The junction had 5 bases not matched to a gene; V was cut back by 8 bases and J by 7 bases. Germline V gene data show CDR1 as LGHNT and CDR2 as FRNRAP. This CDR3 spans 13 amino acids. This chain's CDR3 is CASTGQVNSPLHF. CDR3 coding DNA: TGTGCTAGTACTGGACAGGTGAATTCACCCCTCCACTTT.

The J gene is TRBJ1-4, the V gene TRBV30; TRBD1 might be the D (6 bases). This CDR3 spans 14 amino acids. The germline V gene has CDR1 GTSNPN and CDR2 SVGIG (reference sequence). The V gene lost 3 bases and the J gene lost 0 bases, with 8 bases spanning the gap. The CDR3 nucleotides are TGTGCCTGGAGGGGGACACCAACTAATGAAAAACTGTTTTTT. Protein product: CAWRGTPTNEKLFF.

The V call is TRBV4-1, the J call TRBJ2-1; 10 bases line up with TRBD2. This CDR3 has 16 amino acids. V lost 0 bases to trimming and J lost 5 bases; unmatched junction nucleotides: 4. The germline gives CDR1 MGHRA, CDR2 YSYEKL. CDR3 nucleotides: TGCGCCAGCAGCCAAGACCCTAGCGGGGGAAACAATGAGCAGTTCTTC. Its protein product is CASSQDPSGGNNEQFF.

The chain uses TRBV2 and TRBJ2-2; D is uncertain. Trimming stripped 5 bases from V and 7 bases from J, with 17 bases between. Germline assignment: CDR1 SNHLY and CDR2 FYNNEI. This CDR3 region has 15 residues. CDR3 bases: TGTGCCAGCAGTTTTCGATTATGGACCGACGGGGAGCTGTTTTTT. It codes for CASSFRLWTDGELFF.

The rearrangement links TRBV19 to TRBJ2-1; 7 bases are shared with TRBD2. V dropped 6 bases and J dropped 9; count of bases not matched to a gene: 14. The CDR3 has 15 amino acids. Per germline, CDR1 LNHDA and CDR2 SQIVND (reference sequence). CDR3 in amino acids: CASRNAGVERGEQFF. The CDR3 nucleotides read TGTGCCAGTAGAAACGCGGGAGTTGAGCGGGGTGAGCAGTTCTTC.